This TCR beta chain is from a study of blood T cells in healthy people across ages. The CDR3 runs to 13 residues. Germline CDR1 reads DFQATT; CDR2 reads SNEGSKA (reference sequence). The J segment lost 6 bases and the V segment lost 5 bases, leaving 4 bases of the junction unmatched. A J-beta primer mix and a sample-barcoded 5' primer were used in a second PCR of about 7 to 12 cycles. A single record per CDR3 protein comes from TCRdb applying MiXCR to the 5' RACE reads. The data hold about 1.1 million distinct CDR3 sequences, with approximately 38% observed a single time. The chain carries TRBV20-1 and TRBJ2-1; 10 bases agree with TRBD2. The specimen was blood. The TCR sequence derives from a man aged 18 to 30 in good health. The DNA for the CDR3 is TGCAGTGCTCGTCTAGCGGGGGTCAATGAGCAGTTCTTC. Amino acids: CSARLAGVNEQFF.